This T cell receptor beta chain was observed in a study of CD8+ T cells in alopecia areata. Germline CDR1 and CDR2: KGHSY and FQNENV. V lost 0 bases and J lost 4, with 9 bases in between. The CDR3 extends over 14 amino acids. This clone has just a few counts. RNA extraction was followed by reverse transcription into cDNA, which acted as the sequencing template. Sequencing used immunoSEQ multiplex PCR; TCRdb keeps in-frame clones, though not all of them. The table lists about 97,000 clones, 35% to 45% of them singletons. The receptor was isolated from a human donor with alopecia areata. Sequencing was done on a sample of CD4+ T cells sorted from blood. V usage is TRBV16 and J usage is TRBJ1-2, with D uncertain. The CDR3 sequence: CASSQSITAYGYTF. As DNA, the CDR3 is TGTGCCAGCAGCCAATCCATAACAGCCTATGGCTACACCTTC. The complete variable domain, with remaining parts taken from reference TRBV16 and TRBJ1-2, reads GEEVAQTPKHLVRGEGQKAKLYCAPIKGHSYVFWYQQVLKNEFKFLISFQNENVFDETGMPKERFSAKCLPNSPCSLEIQATKLEDSAVYFCASSQSITAYGYTFGSGTRLTVV.